These 9 T cell receptor beta chains were all obtained from the same sample, sequenced in a study of regulatory T cells in long-lasting Graves disease. According to the study, TCR beta libraries were built with iRepertoire HTBI primers and CDR3-region Arm-PCR. Via MiXCR, TCRdb re-called the multiplex PCR reads, giving one row per CDR3 protein. The table has over 300,000 distinct CDR3 sequences, roughly 21% seen once. Time point meaning: persistent/refractory GD, antithyroid drugs over 5 years with positive TRAb. PBMCs were the source of the RNA used for TCR sequencing. The sequencing here drew on peripheral blood mononuclear cells (PBMCs), taken when the disease was refractory, from a patient treated with antithyroid drugs. The receptors were gathered from a female donor with Graves disease.

At least ten counts were recorded for this clonotype. The V gene is TRBV7-2, the J gene TRBJ1-1, with D tentatively TRBD1 (6 bases). Germline CDR1 reads SGHTA; CDR2 reads FQGNSA. Trimming left V 2 bases short and J 4 bases short, with 17 bases between. The CDR3 totals 16 residues. The CDR3 sequence: CASSLRAGEAGTEAFF. For the CDR3, the DNA is TGTGCCAGCAGCTTAAGGGCAGGGGAAGCGGGCACTGAAGCTTTCTTT. The whole variable domain, remainder taken from reference TRBV7-2 and TRBJ1-1, is GAGVSQSPSNKVTEKGKDVELRCDPISGHTALYWYRQSLGQGLEFLIYFQGNSAPDKSGLPSDRFSAERTGGSVSTLTIQRTQQEDSAVYLCASSLRAGEAGTEAFFGQGTRLTVV.

This clonotype has at least ten counts. This chain uses TRBV6-2 or TRBV6-3 with TRBJ1-1, with a tentative D call TRBD1 (5 bases). From germline, CDR1 is MNHEY and CDR2 SVGEGT. V was cut by 5 bases and J by 12 bases, with 19 bases left in between. The CDR3 is 13 amino acids. This chain's CDR3 is CASSQNQRTPTFF. In DNA, the CDR3 is TGTGCCAGCAGTCAGAACCAACGGACACCGACTTTCTTT.

The CDR3 DNA follows: TGTGCCAGCACCATACGTTCGGGGAGCTCCTACGAGCAGTACTTC. It specifies CASTIRSGSSYEQYF. The chain couples TRBV12-3 or TRBV12-4 to TRBJ2-7; D possibly corresponds to TRBD2 (5 bases). Between the trimmed V and J ends, which lost 7 bases and 0 bases, there was a span of 16 bases. This CDR3 is 15 amino acids long.

This clonotype has a handful of counts. The rearrangement uses TRBV2 and TRBJ2-2; 9 nucleotides line up with TRBD1. The V gene end was trimmed by 6 bases and the J gene end by 0 bases; junction bases not matched to a gene: 5. The length of the CDR3 is 16 residues. Per germline, CDR1 SNHLY and CDR2 FYNNEI. CDR3 nucleotide sequence: TGTGCCAGCAGCACCGGGACAGGGACGAACACCGGGGAGCTGTTTTTT. This encodes CASSTGTGTNTGELFF.

The rearrangement joins TRBV20-1 to TRBJ1-1; TRBD1 aligns across 10 bases. Germline values: CDR1 DFQATT, CDR2 SNEGSKA (reference sequence). V trimming: 2 bases; J trimming: 10 bases; junction bases outside the gene matches: 10. CDR3 length equals 14 residues. This chain's CDR3 is CSARFGTGVDPAFF. In nucleotides, the CDR3 is TGCAGTGCTAGATTTGGGACAGGGGTTGATCCAGCTTTCTTT.

This clonotype came up a few times. The chain has TRBV10-3 and TRBJ2-3; 7 nucleotides line up with TRBD1. V lost 5 bases and J lost 2; bases outside the gene matches: 7. The germline V gene has CDR1 ENHRY and CDR2 SYGVKD. This CDR3 spans 15 amino acids. The CDR3 region has the DNA TGTGCCATCAGTCTTGAGGGGGCGAACACAGATACGCAGTATTTT. Translating it yields CAISLEGANTDTQYF.

The chain links TRBV6-1 to TRBJ2-7, with D perhaps matching TRBD1 or TRBD2 (6 bases each). Germline assignment: CDR1 MNHNS and CDR2 SASEGT. Trimming took off 1 base at V and 6 bases at J, with 19 bases between the two ends. The CDR3 loop spans 16 amino acids. As DNA, the CDR3 is TGTGCCAGCAGTGAAGAGGGCCAATGGGGGGCTGGCGAGCAGTACTTC. It encodes CASSEEGQWGAGEQYF.

This clonotype was observed many times. The chain links TRBV12-3 or TRBV12-4 to TRBJ1-2; TRBD1 is a possible D gene (6 bases). Between the trimmed V and J ends, which lost 7 bases and 0 bases, there was a span of 18 bases. CDR3 size: 16 residues. The CDR3: CASTPGGRTANYGYTF. The CDR3, as DNA: TGTGCCAGCACCCCCGGGGGGCGGACTGCTAACTATGGCTACACCTTC.

This clonotype was counted at least ten times. This sequence joins TRBV18 and TRBJ1-4; the D gene is possibly TRBD1 (5 bases). Germline lookup yields CDR1 KGHSH and CDR2 LQKENI. With 6 bases removed from V and 5 bases from J, the gap between germline ends came to 16 bases. This CDR3 has 15 residues. The CDR3 region is CASSPQGLWNEKLFF. The DNA of the CDR3 is TGTGCCAGCTCTCCCCAGGGTCTTTGGAATGAAAAACTGTTTTTT.